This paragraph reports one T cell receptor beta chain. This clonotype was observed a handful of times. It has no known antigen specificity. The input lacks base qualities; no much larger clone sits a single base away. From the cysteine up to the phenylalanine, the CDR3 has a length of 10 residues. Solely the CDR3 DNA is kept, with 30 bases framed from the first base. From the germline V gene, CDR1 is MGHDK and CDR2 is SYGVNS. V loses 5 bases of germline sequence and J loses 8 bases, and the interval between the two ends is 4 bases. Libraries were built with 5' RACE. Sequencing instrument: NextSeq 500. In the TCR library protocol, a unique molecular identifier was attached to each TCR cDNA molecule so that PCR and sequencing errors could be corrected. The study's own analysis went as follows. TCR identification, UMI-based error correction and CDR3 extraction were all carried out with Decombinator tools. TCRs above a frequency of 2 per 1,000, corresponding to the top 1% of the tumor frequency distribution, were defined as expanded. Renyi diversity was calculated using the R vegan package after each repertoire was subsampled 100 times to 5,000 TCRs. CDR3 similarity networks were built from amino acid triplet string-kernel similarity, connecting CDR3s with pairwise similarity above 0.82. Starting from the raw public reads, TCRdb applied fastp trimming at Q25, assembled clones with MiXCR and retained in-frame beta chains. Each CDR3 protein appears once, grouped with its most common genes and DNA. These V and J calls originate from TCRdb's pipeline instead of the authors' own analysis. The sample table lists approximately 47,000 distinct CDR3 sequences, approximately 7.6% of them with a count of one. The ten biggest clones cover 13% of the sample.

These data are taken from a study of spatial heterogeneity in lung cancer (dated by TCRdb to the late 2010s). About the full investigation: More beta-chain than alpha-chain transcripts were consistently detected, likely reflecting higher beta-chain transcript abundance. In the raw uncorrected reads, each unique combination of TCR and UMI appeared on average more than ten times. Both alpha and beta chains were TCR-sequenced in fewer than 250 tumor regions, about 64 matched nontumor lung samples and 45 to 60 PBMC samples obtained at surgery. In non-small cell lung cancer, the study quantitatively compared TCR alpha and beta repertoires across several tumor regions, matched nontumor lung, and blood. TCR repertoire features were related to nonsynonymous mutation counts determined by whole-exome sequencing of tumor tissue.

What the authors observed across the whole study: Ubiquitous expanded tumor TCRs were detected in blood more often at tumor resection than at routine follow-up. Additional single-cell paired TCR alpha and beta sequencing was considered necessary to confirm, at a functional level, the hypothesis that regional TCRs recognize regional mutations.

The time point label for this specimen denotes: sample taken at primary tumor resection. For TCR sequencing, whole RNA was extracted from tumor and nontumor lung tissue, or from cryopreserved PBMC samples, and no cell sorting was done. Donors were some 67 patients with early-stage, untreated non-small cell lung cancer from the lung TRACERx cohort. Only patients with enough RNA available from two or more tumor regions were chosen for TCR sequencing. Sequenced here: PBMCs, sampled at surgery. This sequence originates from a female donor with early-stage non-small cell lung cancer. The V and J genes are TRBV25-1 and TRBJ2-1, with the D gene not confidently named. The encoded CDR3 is CASSRDEQFF. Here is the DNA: TGTGCCAGCAGTCGCGATGAGCAGTTCTTC.